Listed below are T cell receptor beta chains from one sample, sequenced in a study of blood T cell repertoires in COVID-19. Here immunoSEQ multiplex PCR was the method, and the copy in TCRdb shows in-frame clones only, minus some. Among more than 45,000 clones listed, roughly nine tenths were seen once. Sequencing was performed on peripheral blood. The source is a man between 65 and 79 years old with active COVID-19. Both conserved end residues are part of each CDR3. A D gene is named only where the DNA matches it firmly.

V gene,D gene,J gene,CDR3 protein
TRBV29-1,-,TRBJ2-1,CSVEGGEGFGEQFF
TRBV12-3/TRBV12-4,TRBD1,TRBJ1-2,CASSSWTGNGYTF
TRBV10-3,-,TRBJ2-6,CAISVGGVSRGANVLTF
TRBV6-5,-,TRBJ1-2,CASSYLGPGGDGYTF
TRBV3-1/TRBV3-2,TRBD1,TRBJ1-2,CASSQGTGRTDGYTF
TRBV2,TRBD1,TRBJ1-3,CASSLTGQSGNTIYF
TRBV6-5,-,TRBJ2-1,CASRRNSGNEQFF
TRBV5-1,-,TRBJ1-3,CASSLGPGNGNTIYF
TRBV7-2,-,TRBJ2-3,CASSQNMGGSADTQYF
TRBV2,-,TRBJ1-3,CASSPGGLSTIYF
TRBV7-2,-,TRBJ1-5,CASSLEQGTQPQHF
TRBV30,-,TRBJ2-3,CAWSVRGGDTQYF
TRBV3-1/TRBV3-2,TRBD1,TRBJ1-6,CASSQVDRGLSPLHF
TRBV30,-,TRBJ1-1,CAWSVQGGRNTEAFF
TRBV5-4,TRBD2,TRBJ2-1,CASSPWTSSYNEQFF
TRBV10-3,-,TRBJ2-7,CAISEGGYEQYF
TRBV6-5,-,TRBJ1-3,CASRVDSSSGNTIYF
TRBV6-2/TRBV6-3,-,TRBJ1-2,CASSYTSSNYGYTF
TRBV10-3,-,TRBJ1-6,CAISEGQSNSPLHF
TRBV9,TRBD1,TRBJ1-6,CASSVGKGANSPLHF
TRBV2,TRBD2,TRBJ2-2,CASGLAGGTGELFF
TRBV2,TRBD2,TRBJ2-7,CASTQRGDEQYF
TRBV6-6,-,TRBJ2-1,CASFSPGRYNEQFF
TRBV19,-,TRBJ2-3,CASSMEGAGTDTQYF
TRBV28,-,TRBJ2-4,CASSAPGGLKNIQYF
TRBV5-6,-,TRBJ2-5,CASSSLGGSQETQYF
TRBV5-1,-,TRBJ2-5,CASSLGVIQETQYF
TRBV5-1,TRBD2,TRBJ2-1,CASARGATSGGPSNEQFF
TRBV24-1,TRBD2,TRBJ2-5,CATSAGSASGEETQYF
TRBV14,-,TRBJ2-3,CASTRGAVDTQYF
TRBV7-8,-,TRBJ2-5,CASSNREIGETQYF
TRBV27,-,TRBJ2-7,CASSSTAAGEQYF
TRBV6-2/TRBV6-3,-,TRBJ2-7,CASSPRGVREQYF
TRBV25-1,TRBD1,TRBJ1-2,CASSEWDRRYGYTF
TRBV5-1,TRBD1,TRBJ1-3,CASSLGTGSPGNTIYF
TRBV4-3,TRBD1,TRBJ1-4,CASSRGQGVNEKLFF
TRBV28,TRBD1,TRBJ1-3,CASSTGQGARSGNTIYF
TRBV11-3,-,TRBJ2-5,CASSPPGKETQYF
TRBV3-1/TRBV3-2,-,TRBJ1-4,CASSPSTRATNEKLFF
TRBV19,-,TRBJ2-2,CASSSEAAGGTGELFF
TRBV7-2,TRBD2,TRBJ2-3,CASSEGLAADTQYF
TRBV3-1/TRBV3-2,-,TRBJ2-2,CASSQDSGELFF
TRBV12-1,-,TRBJ1-1,CASSSTGGTEAFF
TRBV4-3,-,TRBJ1-2,CASSQLHRVDNYGYTF
TRBV5-1,-,TRBJ1-2,CASSLGRVEEPYGYTF
TRBV19,TRBD1,TRBJ1-2,CASSMRPGQGSPYTF
TRBV19,TRBD2,TRBJ2-3,CASSPALAGTDTQYF
TRBV11-3,TRBD1,TRBJ2-5,CASSQGQGARETQYF
TRBV3-1/TRBV3-2,-,TRBJ2-6,CASSQDRSGANVLTF
TRBV6-5,TRBD2,TRBJ2-5,CASTISGVDRETQYF
TRBV6-5,-,TRBJ2-6,CASSFNQGGGANVLTF
TRBV2,TRBD2,TRBJ2-5,CASRYGTIASGETQYF
TRBV28,TRBD1,TRBJ2-3,CASSLLTGTITDTQYF
TRBV5-6,TRBD1,TRBJ2-7,CASRGTGSYEQYF
TRBV4-1,-,TRBJ2-2,CASSQAWPKTNTGELFF
TRBV3-1/TRBV3-2,TRBD2,TRBJ2-3,CASSLASGGTDTQYF